This entry is about one T cell receptor beta chain. As yet, its antigen is unknown. The data originate from a study of cytomegalovirus exposure and HLA in healthy donors. Study at large: The use of the same platform for the 120 validation repertoires and the 550 to 850 first-cohort repertoires was reported by a later analysis.

Broader study findings: Subsequent analysis of the approximately 110 validation repertoires found a tendency for first-cohort TCR clusters to co-occur.

Data came from immunoSEQ multiplex PCR; TCRdb stores just in-frame clones and leaves some out. The table records 130,000 to 150,000 clones, more than 80% of them present only once. The V gene lost 6 bases and the J gene lost 7 bases, with 22 bases spanning the gap. This CDR3 has 15 residues. Germline V gives CDR1 KGHSH, CDR2 LQKENI. Input material: PBMCs. The sequence was collected from a woman in her 30s in good health and CMV-seropositive. V usage is TRBV18 and J usage is TRBJ2-7; D ambiguous. CDR3 in amino acids: CASSRFPEDPGEQYF. CDR3 nucleotide sequence: TGTGCCAGCTCCCGATTCCCTGAGGATCCTGGTGAGCAGTACTTC.